This paragraph reports one T cell receptor (beta chain). Its cognate antigen is unknown. The length of the CDR3 is 13 residues. Germline V gene data show CDR1 as SGHTA and CDR2 as FQGNSA. Trimming pared 3 bases from V and 1 base from J, leaving 6 bases between. This entry comes from a study of cytomegalovirus exposure and HLA in healthy donors. Study-level findings and limits: Three CMV-associated chains proved CMV antigen-specific in vitro.

13 Jbeta primers and 60 Vbeta primers were used for the PCR. The assay was immunoSEQ multiplex PCR, and TCRdb's table has in-frame clones only and misses some. The table shows around 150,000 clones, with roughly 78% occurring only once. The clonotype comes from a man over 45 in good health and CMV-seropositive. The specimen sequenced was PBMCs. This chain links TRBV7-2 with TRBJ2-5; D gene unclear. The chain's CDR3 is CASSFLLQETQYF. The CDR3 DNA reads TGTGCCAGCAGCTTTTTACTCCAAGAGACCCAGTACTTC.